This TCR beta chain was sequenced in a study of regulatory T cells in long-lasting Graves disease. Study conclusions and caveats: Newly diagnosed Graves' patients had higher TCR diversity than persistent ones.

V lost 6 bases to trimming and J lost 1 base; unmatched junction nucleotides: 5. Per the germline V gene, CDR1 is MNHEY and CDR2 is SVGEGT. The CDR3 loop spans 15 amino acids. Time point defined: newly diagnosed GD, antithyroid drugs for less than 3 months. PBMC RNA served as the TCR library source. This clonotype has more than one count but fewer than ten. Its antigen is not identified. Building the TCR beta libraries relied on iRepertoire HTBI primers, and CDR3 regions underwent Arm-PCR. TCRdb reprocessed the multiplex PCR reads via MiXCR and lists one record per CDR3 protein. This table has about 500,000 distinct CDR3 sequences, around 12% appearing once. The data were also submitted as part of a second study, on T cells in Graves' hyperthyroidism and ophthalmopathy. Per that study: Also found in blood were most expanded thyroid clonotypes above 0.001. Ophthalmopathy got predicted by the model a median approximately 6.3 months before its onset.

This chain connects TRBV6-2 or TRBV6-3 to TRBJ2-7; TRBD2 matches at 11 bases. The clonotype originates from a young woman with Graves disease. Sample: peripheral blood mononuclear cells (PBMCs), taken at new diagnosis, from a patient treated with antithyroid drugs. The CDR3 loop is CASSLASGRSYEQYF. The CDR3 DNA follows: TGTGCCAGCAGCCTCGCTAGCGGGAGGTCCTACGAGCAGTACTTC.